This T cell receptor (beta chain) was sequenced during a study of blood T cells in healthy people across ages. General study findings and limits: Both naive CD4+ cell counts and diversity were greater in long-lived donors than in aged donors.

This clonotype has only a few counts. Its antigen remains unidentified. Each donor was a healthy Caucasian individual from Russia, aged roughly 6 to 100. For the second PCR, which ran for 7 to 11 cycles, a sample-barcoded 5' primer and a J-beta primer mix were used. TCRdb re-called the 5' RACE reads through MiXCR, storing one row per CDR3 protein. The data contain approximately 670,000 distinct CDR3 sequences, about 43% of them singletons. Sample: blood. This TCR was sampled from a man older than 75 in good health.

The CDR3 bases are TGTGCCAGCAGCTTTACTTATTCTAGCACAGATACGCAGTATTTT. Translating it yields CASSFTYSSTDTQYF. The rearrangement links TRBV11-2 to TRBJ2-3; D remains unclear. V was trimmed by 3 bases and J by 0 bases, leaving 10 bases between them. The CDR3 runs to 15 residues. Germline values: CDR1 SGHAT, CDR2 FQNNGV.